The source of this T cell receptor (beta chain) is a study of CD4+ T cells in melanoma. Overall study findings and caveats: Neoantigen-specific CD4+ T cells in melanoma reportedly had diverse differentiation states. A reported correlation linked neoantigen-specific CD4+ T cells to CD8+, macrophage and B cell function.

As for this clone: Its antigen is not identified.

V was shortened by 1 base and J by 5 bases, with 9 bases between the two germline ends. There are 13 residues in the CDR3. The germline CDR1 and CDR2 sequences are SGHRS and YFSETQ. Using immunoSEQ multiplex PCR, the repertoire was profiled, and TCRdb retains in-frame clones only, with some absent. The data contain roughly 16,000 clones, around 69% of them singletons. The source is a human donor with melanoma. The chain recombines TRBV5-1 with TRBJ2-5, with D tentatively TRBD1 (5 bases). The sample comprised cells from a culture (not recorded whether cultured in vitro). CDR3 amino acids: CASSLRGAETQYF. CDR3 DNA sequence: TGCGCCAGCAGCTTGAGGGGTGCGGAGACCCAGTACTTC.